The 16 T cell receptor beta chains in this list originate from one sample, sequenced in a study of shared clonotypes between healthy human individuals. This table comes from immunoSEQ multiplex PCR, and its TCRdb copy is limited to in-frame clones, with some not included. The profile shows around 940,000 clones, approximately 76% of them singletons. The sequenced material came from memory CD4+ T cells sorted from blood. Documented subset: CD45RA-negative fraction. The receptors come from a man younger than 30 in good health.

The chain has TRBV5-8 and TRBJ1-6; 10 bases align to TRBD1. V trimming: 2 bases; J trimming: 10 bases; junction bases outside the gene matches: 3. Germline CDR1 is SGHTS and CDR2 is YDEGEE. The CDR3 is 14 amino acids. The CDR3 nucleotides are TGTGCCAGCAGCTTAGGGACAGGGGACTCACCCCTCCACTTT. Residues: CASSLGTGDSPLHF.

Concerning this clone itself: This sample also contains other DNA sequences that code for the same CDR3. CDR3 protein: CASSLTSGRGTDTQYF. The CDR3 DNA reads TGTGCCAGCAGCTTGACTAGCGGGAGGGGCACAGATACGCAGTATTTT. The chain carries TRBV5-6 and TRBJ2-3; 13 bases are a match to TRBD2. V lost 1 base and J lost 1; bases outside the gene matches: 0. The CDR3 extends over 16 amino acids. The V gene's germline CDR1 is SGHDT and CDR2 YYEEEE.

This clone is a singleton in its sample. The chain recombines TRBV9 with TRBJ2-5; TRBD2 matches at 7 bases. Unmatched junction bases numbered 5, after V lost 2 bases and J lost 4 bases. CDR1 is SGDLS, CDR2 YYNGEE, per germline. The CDR3 consists of 14 residues. This chain's CDR3 is CASSVTSAGETQYF. DNA for the CDR3: TGTGCCAGCAGCGTCACTAGCGCCGGAGAGACCCAGTACTTC. Looking up the rest from reference TRBV9 and TRBJ2-5 gives the full variable domain: DSGVTQTPKHLITATGQRVTLRCSPRSGDLSVYWYQQSLDQGLQFLIQYYNGEERAKGNILERFSAQQFPDLHSELNLSSLELGDSALYFCASSVTSAGETQYFGPGTRLLVL.

V and J are TRBV28 and TRBJ2-7; TRBD2 matches at 8 bases. Unmatched junction bases numbered 3, after V lost 11 bases and J lost 3 bases. The CDR3 consists of 11 residues. Germline CDR1 reads MDHEN; CDR2 reads SYDVKM. CDR3 nucleotide sequence: TGTGCCCACCGGGGGGGCTACGAGCAGTACTTC. Translating it yields CAHRGGYEQYF.

The chain is built from TRBV7-9 and TRBJ2-7; a possible D gene is TRBD1 (5 bases). Germline-derived CDR1 and CDR2 are SEHNR and FQNEAQ (reference sequence). This CDR3 has 14 amino acids. Trimming shortened V by 3 bases and J by 2 bases, and 11 bases separated the two germline ends. This CDR3 is CASSFQGGAYEQYF. DNA for the CDR3: TGTGCCAGCAGCTTCCAGGGCGGAGCCTACGAGCAGTACTTC.

J is TRBJ1-1 and V is TRBV5-6, with 8 nucleotides matching TRBD1. Trimming took 1 base from V and 0 from J; bases not matched to a gene: 5. Germline lookup yields CDR1 SGHDT and CDR2 YYEEEE. This CDR3 contains 16 residues. The CDR3 DNA is TGTGCCAGCAGCTTGTTGTCAGGGGGCATGAACACTGAAGCTTTCTTT. It specifies CASSLLSGGMNTEAFF.

The chain joins TRBV6-5 to TRBJ2-1; 7 bases are a match to TRBD2. CDR3 size: 16 residues. Germline trimming cut 4 bases from V and 0 bases from J; bases unmatched to any gene: 6. CDR1 is MNHEY and CDR2 is SVGAGI in the germline V gene. CDR3 amino acids: CASSLSSGYSYNEQFF. CDR3 sequence (DNA): TGTGCCAGCAGTTTGTCTAGCGGATACTCCTACAATGAGCAGTTCTTC.

The gene calls are TRBV4-2 and TRBJ1-1; a weak D match, TRBD1 (5 bases). V lost 0 bases, J lost 8 bases, and 13 bases lay in between. Germline assignment: CDR1 LGHNA and CDR2 YNFKEQ. The CDR3 is 14 residues long. The CDR3 DNA reads TGTGCCAGCAGCCAAGATAGGGGACCCGGCGAAGCTTTCTTT. Translated, it gives CASSQDRGPGEAFF.

The chain recombines TRBV30 with TRBJ2-1; D not resolved. Trimming removed 4 bases at V and 3 bases at J, with 10 bases between. Germline V gene sequence: CDR1 GTSNPN, CDR2 SVGIG (reference sequence). The CDR3 has 13 residues. The CDR3 coding sequence is TGTGCCTGGACACCGGGTCTCTACAATGAGCAGTTCTTC. It codes for CAWTPGLYNEQFF.

The chain has TRBV30 and TRBJ2-3; unclear D gene. V was pared by 2 bases and J by 5 bases, with 2 bases between. CDR3 size: 10 residues. The V gene's germline CDR1 is GTSNPN and CDR2 SVGIG (reference sequence). The CDR3 reads CAWSLDTQYF. In DNA, the CDR3 is TGTGCCTGGAGTCTAGATACGCAGTATTTT.

Remarks on this clone: With a far larger clone one base away, a read error is the likely cause. Other DNA sequences of this sample code for an identical CDR3. The genes are TRBV6-5 and TRBJ2-6; the D is unclear. In germline, CDR1 is MNHEY, CDR2 SVGAGI. V gave up 6 bases and J gave up 0 bases, with 3 bases separating them. The CDR3 has 13 amino acids. This CDR3 is CASSGSGANVLTF. The CDR3 DNA reads TGTGCCAGCAGCGGCTCTGGGGCCAACGTCCTGACTTTC.

This rearrangement joins TRBV5-4 to TRBJ1-6; D remains ambiguous. V was clipped by 4 bases and J by 5 bases, with 10 bases between them. CDR3 length equals 14 residues. Germline lookup yields CDR1 SGHNT and CDR2 YYREEE (reference sequence). The CDR3 sequence: CASSVDPNNSPLHF. The CDR3 DNA reads as TGTGCCAGCAGCGTTGACCCAAATAATTCACCCCTCCACTTT.

This clone was observed a few times. V usage is TRBV30 and J usage is TRBJ2-7; D gene ambiguous. CDR1 GTSNPN and CDR2 SVGIG come from the germline V gene (reference sequence). This CDR3 is 11 amino acids long. Between the trimmed V and J ends, which lost 3 bases and 12 bases, there was a span of 15 bases. CDR3 protein: CAWSRFFDLYF. CDR3 DNA sequence: TGTGCCTGGAGCCGGTTCTTTGACTTGTACTTC.

The rearrangement uses TRBV14 and TRBJ2-7; D is unclear. Germline V gene lookup returns CDR1 SGHDN and CDR2 FVKESK. The CDR3 consists of 11 residues. Between the trimmed V and J ends, which lost 5 bases and 6 bases, there was a span of 8 bases. The CDR3 spells CASSDMTEQYF. CDR3 nucleotides: TGTGCCAGCAGCGACATGACCGAGCAGTACTTC.

The chain's CDR3 is CASTPETSGRKGYEQYF. The CDR3 DNA follows: TGTGCCAGCACCCCGGAGACTAGCGGGAGAAAGGGCTACGAGCAGTACTTC. The chain uses TRBV2 and TRBJ2-7; 12 bases map to TRBD2. The CDR3 runs to 17 residues. Per the germline V gene, CDR1 is SNHLY and CDR2 is FYNNEI. V lost 7 bases to trimming and J lost 3 bases; unmatched junction nucleotides: 13.

The J gene is TRBJ2-3, the V gene TRBV2; a possible D gene is TRBD2 (6 bases). The CDR3 is 14 amino acids. Germline CDR1 is SNHLY and CDR2 is FYNNEI. The V and J ends lost 7 bases and 2 bases respectively, with 13 bases between them. The CDR3 nucleotides are TGTGCCAGCAAAGACCGGGAGACCACAGATACGCAGTATTTT. Its protein is CASKDRETTDTQYF. The full variable domain, completed using reference TRBV2 and TRBJ2-3, is EPEVTQTPSHQVTQMGQEVILRCVPISNHLYFYWYRQILGQKVEFLVSFYNNEISEKSEIFDDQFSVERPDGSNFTLKIRSTKLEDSAMYFCASKDRETTDTQYFGPGTRLTVL.